Described below is a single T cell receptor (beta chain) sequence and its context. Its antigen is undetermined. The data stem from a study of T cell responses to AZD1222 COVID-19 vaccine. The J segment lost 0 bases and the V segment lost 3 bases, leaving 7 bases of the junction unmatched. CDR1 is GTSNPN and CDR2 is SVGIG in the germline V gene (reference sequence). The CDR3 length is 16 residues. Assay: immunoSEQ multiplex PCR; the TCRdb copy retains only in-frame clones and omits some. This sample contains under 150,000 clones. Study results and caveats: Sampled repertoires all dated from after the peak T cell response. Dominant at 160-218 and 743-854, vaccine-associated CD4 TCRs also spanned spike. Seropositivity was recorded at baseline in only 6 or 7 AZD1222 recipients.

Material for sequencing was peripheral blood. The genes are TRBV30 and TRBJ2-2; TRBD1 matches at 7 bases. The receptor was derived from an adult in good health. The CDR3 here is CAWRWPGQANTGELFF. DNA of the CDR3: TGTGCCTGGAGGTGGCCCGGACAGGCGAACACCGGGGAGCTGTTTTTT.